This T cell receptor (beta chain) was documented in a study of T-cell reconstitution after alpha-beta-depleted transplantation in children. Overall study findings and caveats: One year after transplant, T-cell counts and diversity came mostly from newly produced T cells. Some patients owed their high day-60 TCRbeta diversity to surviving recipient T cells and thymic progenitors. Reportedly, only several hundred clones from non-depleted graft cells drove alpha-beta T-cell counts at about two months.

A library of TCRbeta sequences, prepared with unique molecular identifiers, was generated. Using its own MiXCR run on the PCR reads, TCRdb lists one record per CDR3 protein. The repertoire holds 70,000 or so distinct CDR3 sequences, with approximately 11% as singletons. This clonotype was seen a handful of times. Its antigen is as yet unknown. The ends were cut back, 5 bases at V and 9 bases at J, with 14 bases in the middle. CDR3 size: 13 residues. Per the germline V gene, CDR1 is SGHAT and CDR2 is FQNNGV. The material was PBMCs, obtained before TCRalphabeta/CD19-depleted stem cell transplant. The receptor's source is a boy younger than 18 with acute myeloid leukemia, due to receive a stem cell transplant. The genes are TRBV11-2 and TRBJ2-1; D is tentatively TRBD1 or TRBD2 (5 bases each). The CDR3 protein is CASSRDLVGEQFF. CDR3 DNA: TGTGCCAGCAGCCGGGACCTAGTCGGTGAGCAGTTCTTC.